The rows below give T cell receptor beta chains drawn from one sample of a study of blood T cell repertoires in COVID-19. The repertoire was sequenced with immunoSEQ multiplex PCR; TCRdb's copy has only in-frame clones and lacks some. The profile shows tens of thousands of clones, about nine tenths of them singletons. Sequencing was performed on peripheral blood. The receptors were gathered from a man between 70 and 80 years old with active or convalescent COVID-19. Both conserved end residues are part of each CDR3. The D gene is left open where the match is weak. Some rows have no size entry. The others give once, few or many, or a class for an expanded clone.

TRBV19	NA	TRBJ2-4	NA	CASSWEVINAKNIQYF	TGTGCCAGTAGTTGGGAGGTCATCAACGCCAAAAACATTCAGTACTTC
TRBV29-1	NA	TRBJ1-4	NA	CSVVRSGNEKLFF	TGCAGCGTTGTTCGGAGTGGAAATGAAAAACTGTTTTTT
TRBV6-1	NA	TRBJ1-5	NA	CASSEGPRQPQHF	TGTGCCAGCAGTGAAGGCCCGCGGCAGCCCCAGCATTTT
TRBV7-3	NA	TRBJ2-7	NA	CASSPSGSYEQYF	TGTGCCAGCAGCCCCTCGGGCTCCTACGAGCAGTACTTC
TRBV5-1	NA	TRBJ1-6	TRBD1	CASSTTGGSGSPLHF	TGCGCCAGCAGCACGACAGGGGGAAGTGGTTCACCCCTCCACTTT
TRBV9	NA	TRBJ2-3	NA	CASSVGGSGATDTQYF	TGTGCCAGCAGCGTAGGGGGTAGCGGCGCCACAGATACGCAGTATTTT
TRBV7-2	NA	TRBJ2-2	NA	CASSLRFGNTGELFF	TGTGCCAGCAGCTTACGGTTTGGGAACACCGGGGAGCTGTTTTTT
TRBV5-6	NA	TRBJ1-2	TRBD1	CASRQPTGAALDYGYTF	TGTGCCAGCAGACAACCAACAGGGGCCGCCTTGGACTATGGCTACACCTTC
TRBV4-2	NA	TRBJ2-7	TRBD1	CASSHLQGVSYEQYF	TGTGCCAGCAGCCACCTACAGGGGGTCTCCTACGAGCAGTACTTC
TRBV29-1	NA	TRBJ2-3	NA	CSSKRQGTDTQYF	TGCAGCTCAAAAAGGCAGGGGACAGATACGCAGTATTTT
TRBV6-4	NA	TRBJ1-5	NA	CASSDPFGHASNQPQHF	TGTGCCAGCAGTGACCCGTTCGGACACGCGAGCAATCAGCCCCAGCATTTT
TRBV5-1	NA	TRBJ1-2	NA	CASSLAQFGYGYTF	TGCGCCAGCAGCTTGGCACAGTTTGGCTATGGCTACACCTTC
TRBV5-1	NA	TRBJ2-1	NA	CASTLSGSYNEQFF	TGCGCCAGCACTCTCTCGGGCTCCTACAATGAGCAGTTCTTC
TRBV4-3	NA	TRBJ1-1	NA	CASSQDGGGLADSEAFF	TGCGCCAGCAGCCAAGATGGGGGGGGACTAGCTGATTCCGAAGCTTTCTTT
TRBV6-6	NA	TRBJ2-7	NA	CATLGEALPGYEQYF	TGTGCCACCCTGGGAGAGGCTCTCCCTGGCTACGAGCAGTACTTC
TRBV5-1	NA	TRBJ2-1	TRBD2	CASSLALTSGGARFF	TGCGCCAGCAGCTTGGCCTTGACTAGCGGGGGGGCCCGGTTCTTC
TRBV7-3	once	TRBJ2-5	TRBD2	CASSPGLAGGSQETQYF	TGTGCCAGCAGCCCGGGACTAGCGGGGGGTTCCCAAGAGACCCAGTACTTC
TRBV24-1	NA	TRBJ2-5	NA	CATSDGRIGITETQYF	TGTGCCACCAGTGATGGACGGATCGGGATCACGGAGACCCAGTACTTC
TRBV9	NA	TRBJ1-2	NA	CASSSGLYYGYTF	TGTGCCAGCAGCAGCGGGCTATACTATGGCTACACCTTC
TRBV6-5	once	TRBJ1-2	TRBD1	CASSKQGVGYGYTF	TGTGCCAGCAGTAAACAGGGGGTCGGGTATGGCTACACCTTC
TRBV4-3	once	TRBJ1-4	TRBD1	CASSLTTGQSYEKLFF	TGCGCCAGCAGCCTCACGACGGGACAGAGCTATGAAAAACTGTTTTTT
TRBV7-2	NA	TRBJ1-2	TRBD1	CASSQSIGTGGGYTF	TGTGCCAGCAGCCAATCGATCGGGACAGGGGGCGGCTACACCTTC
TRBV12-3/TRBV12-4	NA	TRBJ1-1	NA	CASTYREPGAFF	TGTGCCAGCACCTACAGGGAACCGGGAGCTTTCTTT
TRBV2	NA	TRBJ1-5	NA	CASSRRGGQPQHF	TGTGCCAGCAGTCGGAGGGGGGGTCAGCCCCAGCATTTT
TRBV20-1	NA	TRBJ2-2	NA	CSARASGELFF	TGCAGTGCTAGGGCCTCCGGGGAGCTGTTTTTT
TRBV19	NA	TRBJ1-1	NA	CASSIRGNSNTEVFF	TGTGCCAGTAGTATCAGGGGAAATAGCAACACTGAAGTTTTCTTT
TRBV6-4	NA	TRBJ2-5	NA	CASSRTVFETQYF	TGTGCCAGCAGTCGGACAGTCTTCGAGACCCAGTACTTC
TRBV7-9	NA	TRBJ2-5	NA	CASSLVGRGQETQYF	TGTGCCAGCAGCTTAGTAGGCAGAGGACAAGAGACCCAGTACTTC
TRBV6-5	NA	TRBJ2-1	TRBD2	CATSSGGAFYNEQFF	TGTGCCACCAGCAGCGGGGGGGCGTTCTACAATGAGCAGTTCTTC
TRBV5-1	NA	TRBJ1-4	TRBD1	CASRRTGDPTNEKLFF	TGCGCCAGCAGGAGAACAGGGGACCCAACTAATGAAAAACTGTTTTTT
TRBV18	NA	TRBJ1-3	TRBD1	CASSPPNRGPSGNTIYF	TGTGCCAGCTCACCACCGAACAGGGGGCCTTCTGGAAACACCATATATTTT
TRBV13	NA	TRBJ1-5	TRBD1	CASSLGPGGQPQHF	TGTGCCAGCAGCTTAGGCCCAGGGGGCCAGCCCCAGCATTTT
TRBV5-6	NA	TRBJ1-1	NA	CASSSDRTNTEAFF	TGTGCCAGCAGCTCCGACAGAACGAACACTGAAGCTTTCTTT
TRBV19	NA	TRBJ1-3	NA	CASKKYRDTRNTIYF	TGTGCCTCAAAGAAGTACCGGGATACGCGAAACACCATATATTTT
TRBV3-1/TRBV3-2	NA	TRBJ1-5	NA	CASSLRGNNQPQHF	TGTGCCAGCAGCCTCCGCGGGAACAATCAGCCCCAGCATTTT
TRBV3-1/TRBV3-2	few	TRBJ2-2	NA	CASSPVNGGTGELFF	TGTGCCAGCAGCCCAGTGAACGGGGGCACCGGGGAGCTGTTTTTT
TRBV30	NA	TRBJ1-2	NA	CAWIQQGNYGYTF	TGTGCCTGGATACAACAGGGAAACTATGGCTACACCTTC